This T cell receptor (beta chain) was recovered during a study of cytotoxic CD8 clonotypes in ibrutinib-treated CLL. Profiled with immunoSEQ multiplex PCR; TCRdb holds only in-frame clones, not every one. The table lists hundreds of thousands of clones, roughly three quarters of them singletons, with 5.5% to 7% in the top ten. Broader study findings: While tracking circulating CD8+ T-cell counts, baseline clonality exceeded that of age-matched healthy donors. Public clonotypes, rarely seen, contracted or held steady on treatment. Collection times varied between progressing and sustained-remission patients.

To note about this clone: Its antigen is unidentified.

V was pared by 8 bases and J by 2 bases, with 2 bases of the junction left unmatched. Germline CDR1 and CDR2: DFQATT and SNEGSKA (reference sequence). The CDR3 has 11 residues. The chain joins TRBV20-1 to TRBJ2-7; TRBD2 agrees at 8 bases. The source of this sequence is a human donor with chronic lymphocytic leukemia. The sequencing here drew on PBMCs, taken after 12 months of ibrutinib treatment. The CDR3 DNA sequence: TGCAGTCTAGCGGGTGCCTACGAGCAGTACTTC. Translation: CSLAGAYEQYF.